These 20 T cell receptor beta chains were all obtained from the same sample, sequenced in a study of T-cell memory formation after mild COVID-19. TCRdb re-called the 5' RACE reads through MiXCR, storing one row per CDR3 protein. Of about 240,000 distinct CDR3 sequences in the sample, approximately 10% were seen once. Sequenced material: PBMCs or a T cell subset sorted from them (not recorded which). These receptors all stem from a man aged 18 to 29 who had mild COVID-19 (a few samples of this study predate the infection). Cell type and time point are not known.

This clonotype was seen more than once but under ten times. CDR3 amino acids: CSVTEQETQYF. The CDR3 DNA reads TGCAGCGTGACAGAACAAGAGACCCAGTACTTC. This chain uses TRBV20-1 with TRBJ2-5, with D maybe TRBD1 (5 bases). The CDR3 totals 11 residues. Germline-derived CDR1 and CDR2 are DFQATT and SNEGSKA (reference sequence).

In its sample, this clonotype was seen once. The conserved phenylalanine or tryptophan is not found at the CDR3 terminus, so this likely reflects a read error. The J gene is TRBJ2-1, the V gene TRBV15, with a tentative D call TRBD1 (5 bases). Trimming took off 4 bases at V and 6 bases at J, with 13 bases between the two ends. The CDR3 covers 14 residues. Germline V CDR1 and CDR2: LNHNV, YYDKDF (reference sequence). The CDR3 sequence is CATSTGSQGNEQFL. As DNA, the CDR3 is TGTGCCACCAGCACAGGGTCCCAGGGCAATGAGCAGTTCTTG.

The rearrangement links TRBV28 to TRBJ2-5, with no clear D. This CDR3 region has 14 residues. V dropped 4 bases and J dropped 5 bases, with 14 bases sitting between them. Per germline, CDR1 MDHEN and CDR2 SYDVKM. In DNA, the CDR3 is TGTGCCAGCAGTTCTCTCCGGCGGCAGGAGACCCAGTACTTC. This codes for CASSSLRRQETQYF.

The chain has TRBV6-2 or TRBV6-3 and TRBJ2-7; D may be TRBD1 (7 bases). CDR1 and CDR2 (germline): MNHEY, SVGEGT. The CDR3 contains 13 residues. V was cut by 6 bases and J by 5 bases, with 14 bases left in between. The CDR3 here is CASRKSRGDEQYV. CDR3 nucleotides: TGTGCCAGCAGAAAATCCAGGGGGGACGAGCAGTACGTC.

This clonotype has more than one count but fewer than ten. The chain recombines TRBV2 with TRBJ2-7, with 12 bases aligning to TRBD2. V was pared by 8 bases and J by 2 bases, with 4 bases of the junction left unmatched. The CDR3 has 14 residues. Germline CDR1 and CDR2: SNHLY and FYNNEI. DNA of the CDR3: TGTGCCAGCGGACGGACTAGCGGGGCCTACGAGCAGTACTTC. Its protein is CASGRTSGAYEQYF.

This clonotype turned up a few times. This sequence joins TRBV30 and TRBJ1-3; the D is unclear. Germline V lookup: CDR1 GTSNPN, CDR2 SVGIG (reference sequence). Between the trimmed V and J ends, which lost 7 bases and 0 bases, there was a span of 16 bases. This CDR3 region has 15 residues. CDR3 sequence reads: CASALQPYSGNTIYF. CDR3 DNA sequence: TGTGCCTCGGCGTTGCAACCGTACTCTGGAAACACCATATATTTT.

The genes are TRBV4-3 and TRBJ1-2; TRBD1 matches at 7 bases. V was clipped by 0 bases and J by 8 bases; unmatched bases: 12. Germline V lookup: CDR1 LGHNA, CDR2 YSLEER. The CDR3 contains 16 residues. Here the CDR3 reads CASSQDRIGTVVGYTF. The DNA for the CDR3 is TGCGCCAGCAGCCAAGATCGGATCGGGACAGTGGTAGGCTACACCTTC.

Ten or more counts support this clonotype. This chain joins TRBV12-3 or TRBV12-4 and TRBJ2-1; D not resolved. This CDR3 comprises 12 residues. The germline V and J ends were trimmed by 2 bases and 12 bases, with 11 bases remaining between them. The CDR3 region is CASSLRVLGQFF. DNA of the CDR3: TGTGCCAGCAGTTTAAGGGTCTTGGGGCAGTTCTTC.

The chain links TRBV9 to TRBJ1-1, with D perhaps TRBD1 (6 bases). Germline V gene sequence: CDR1 SGDLS, CDR2 YYNGEE. The CDR3 runs 15 residues. V lost 3 bases and J lost 1, with 13 bases in between. CDR3 protein: CASSAKTDRNTEAFF. CDR3 coding DNA: TGTGCCAGCAGCGCCAAGACGGACAGGAACACTGAAGCTTTCTTT.

This chain links TRBV4-3 with TRBJ1-2, with 7 bases fitting TRBD1. V shed 0 bases and J 3 bases; nucleotides not matched to a gene: 4. This CDR3 is built from 15 residues. The germline V gene has CDR1 LGHNA and CDR2 YSLEER. The CDR3 is CASSQEVRGYYGYTF. CDR3 coding DNA: TGCGCCAGCAGCCAAGAGGTCAGGGGGTACTATGGCTACACCTTC.

The table lists this clonotype with many counts. CDR3 region: CASSPGRQETQYF. CDR3 coding DNA: TGTGCCAGCAGCCCGGGACGGCAAGAGACCCAGTACTTC. The chain carries TRBV7-8 and TRBJ2-5; the D gene could be TRBD1 or TRBD2 (5 bases each). V was cut by 5 bases and J by 2 bases, with 9 bases left in between. CDR1 is SGHVS and CDR2 is FQNEAQ in the germline V gene. The CDR3 is made up of 13 amino acids.

This clonotype turned up a few times. The chain has TRBV25-1 and TRBJ1-4, with D possibly TRBD1 on 5 matching bases. Germline V gene data show CDR1 as MGHDK and CDR2 as SYGVNS. Trimming stripped 6 bases from V and 8 bases from J, with 10 bases between. CDR3 length equals 12 residues. The CDR3 sequence: CASSRVGEKLFF. For the CDR3, the DNA is TGTGCCAGCAGCAGGGTTGGAGAAAAACTGTTTTTT.

The CDR3 sequence: CASSGRDKGRTDTQYF. CDR3 nucleotides: TGTGCCAGTAGTGGACGGGACAAGGGGAGGACAGATACGCAGTATTTT. This sequence joins TRBV19 and TRBJ2-3; the D call may be TRBD1 or TRBD2 (6 bases each). There are 16 residues in the CDR3. Trimming removed 5 bases from V and 3 bases from J, with 18 bases in between. Looked up from germline, CDR1 is LNHDA and CDR2 is SQIVND (reference sequence). The full variable domain, with the rest looked up from reference TRBV19 and TRBJ2-3, is DGGITQSPKYLFRKEGQNVTLSCEQNLNHDAMYWYRQDPGQGLRLIYYSQIVNDFQKGDIAEGYSVSREKKESFPLTVTSAQKNPTAFYLCASSGRDKGRTDTQYFGPGTRLTVL.

The chain employs TRBV4-3 and TRBJ2-5; possible D gene TRBD2, 5 bases. The CDR3 is 15 residues long. The ends were cut back, 3 bases at V and 6 bases at J, with 17 bases in the middle. Germline V gene sequence: CDR1 LGHNA, CDR2 YSLEER. CDR3 in amino acids: CASSQGPSSVQTQYF. CDR3 sequence (DNA): TGCGCCAGCAGCCAGGGTCCTAGCTCCGTTCAGACCCAGTACTTC.

The rearrangement uses TRBV27 and TRBJ1-1; a possible D gene is TRBD1 (6 bases). The V end was cut by 6 bases, the J end by 3 bases, with 23 bases between. From germline, CDR1 is MNHEY and CDR2 SMNVEV (reference sequence). CDR3 length equals 17 residues. The DNA of the CDR3 is TGTGCCAGCAGGACCTCAACAGGGTTACTAGGGCACACTGAAGCTTTCTTT. Translating it yields CASRTSTGLLGHTEAFF.

This clonotype was detected a few times. V is TRBV4-1 and J is TRBJ2-7; no firm D call. There are 14 residues in the CDR3. CDR1 is MGHRA and CDR2 is YSYEKL in the germline V gene. V shed 1 base and J shed 0 bases, with 7 bases lying between them. The CDR3 spells CASSQVRSSYEQYV. CDR3 coding DNA: TGCGCCAGCAGCCAAGTGCGGAGCTCCTACGAGCAGTACGTC.

The genes are TRBV7-9 and TRBJ2-5; 9 bases align to TRBD2. V shed 5 bases and J 1 base; nucleotides not matched to a gene: 11. Germline V gives CDR1 SEHNR, CDR2 FQNEAQ (reference sequence). CDR3 length: 17 amino acids. As DNA, the CDR3 is TGTGCCAGCAGCACCGCCCTTGGGACTAGCCCCCAAGAGACCCAGTACTTC. Residues: CASSTALGTSPQETQYF.

This clonotype was detected only a few times. This rearrangement joins TRBV12-3 or TRBV12-4 to TRBJ1-1; D perhaps matches TRBD1 (5 bases). The CDR3 is 14 residues long. V lost 5 bases and J lost 9, with 19 bases in between. The CDR3: CASSGDRGRTQAFF. In DNA form, the CDR3 reads TGTGCCAGCAGTGGTGATCGGGGGAGAACCCAAGCTTTCTTT.

V usage is TRBV7-2 and J usage is TRBJ1-2, with D possibly TRBD1 on 5 matching bases. This CDR3 region has 14 residues. Trimming removed 5 bases at V and 7 bases at J, with 17 bases between. Germline CDR1 is SGHTA and CDR2 is FQGNSA. CDR3 in amino acids: CASSPQTEYSGYTF. As DNA, the CDR3 is TGTGCCAGCAGCCCCCAGACAGAGTATTCTGGCTACACCTTC.

This clonotype was picked up a small number of times. The chain links TRBV20-1 to TRBJ2-1; D is tentatively TRBD1 or TRBD2 (6 bases each). The CDR3 contains 13 residues. Trimming stripped 3 bases from V and 7 bases from J, with 13 bases between. Germline CDR1 is DFQATT and CDR2 is SNEGSKA (reference sequence). CDR3 sequence (DNA): TGCAGTGCTAGTCCCGGGGGCAAGAATGAGCAGTTCTTC. This gives the protein CSASPGGKNEQFF.